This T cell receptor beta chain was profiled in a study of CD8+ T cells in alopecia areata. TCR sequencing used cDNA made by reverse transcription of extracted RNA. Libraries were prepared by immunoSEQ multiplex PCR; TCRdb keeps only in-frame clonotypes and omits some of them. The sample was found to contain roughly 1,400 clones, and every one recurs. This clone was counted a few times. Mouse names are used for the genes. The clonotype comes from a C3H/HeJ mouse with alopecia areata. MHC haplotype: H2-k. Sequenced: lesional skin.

CDR3 loop: CGARAGTTNSDYTF. Partial CDR3 DNA: TGTGGTGCTAGGGCCGGGACAACAAACTCC. This rearrangement joins TRBV20 to TRBJ1-2; maybe TRBD1 (6 bases). The read comes to an end 4 residues before the CDR3 does, leaving the germline J gene to fill in the end. V lost 1 base and J lost 0, with 9 bases in between. Germline CDR1 and CDR2: GFQATS and STVNSAI. CDR3 length equals 14 residues.